The clone carrying this TCR beta chain appeared a single time. The antigen is undetermined. These data originate in a study of shared clonotypes between healthy human individuals. All donors were healthy HIV-negative adults lacking recent acute infections or vaccinations. Profiling relied on immunoSEQ multiplex PCR, and the TCRdb table lists in-frame clones only, not all of them. The repertoire includes under 200,000 clones, 90% to 95% of them detected once, and roughly 0.07% sits in the top ten. Germline-derived CDR1 and CDR2 are MNHNY and SVGAGI (reference sequence). The trim removed 5 bases at V and 4 bases at J, leaving 8 bases unmatched. The CDR3 runs to 15 residues. Findings of the study overall: Clonotypes that were shared across a few donors made up about 5.1% of naive CD4 clonotypes. Among non-shared clonotypes, generation probabilities were lower than among those shared by all four donors.

The J gene is TRBJ2-7, the V gene TRBV6-6; 10 bases agree with TRBD1. This receptor was obtained from a woman in her twenties or thirties in good health. Input material: naive CD4+ T cells sorted from blood. Subset of the sample: CD45RA+ positively selected. This chain's CDR3 is CASSRPGTGEYEQYF. CDR3 sequence (DNA): TGTGCCAGCAGTCGCCCCGGGACAGGGGAGTACGAGCAGTACTTC.